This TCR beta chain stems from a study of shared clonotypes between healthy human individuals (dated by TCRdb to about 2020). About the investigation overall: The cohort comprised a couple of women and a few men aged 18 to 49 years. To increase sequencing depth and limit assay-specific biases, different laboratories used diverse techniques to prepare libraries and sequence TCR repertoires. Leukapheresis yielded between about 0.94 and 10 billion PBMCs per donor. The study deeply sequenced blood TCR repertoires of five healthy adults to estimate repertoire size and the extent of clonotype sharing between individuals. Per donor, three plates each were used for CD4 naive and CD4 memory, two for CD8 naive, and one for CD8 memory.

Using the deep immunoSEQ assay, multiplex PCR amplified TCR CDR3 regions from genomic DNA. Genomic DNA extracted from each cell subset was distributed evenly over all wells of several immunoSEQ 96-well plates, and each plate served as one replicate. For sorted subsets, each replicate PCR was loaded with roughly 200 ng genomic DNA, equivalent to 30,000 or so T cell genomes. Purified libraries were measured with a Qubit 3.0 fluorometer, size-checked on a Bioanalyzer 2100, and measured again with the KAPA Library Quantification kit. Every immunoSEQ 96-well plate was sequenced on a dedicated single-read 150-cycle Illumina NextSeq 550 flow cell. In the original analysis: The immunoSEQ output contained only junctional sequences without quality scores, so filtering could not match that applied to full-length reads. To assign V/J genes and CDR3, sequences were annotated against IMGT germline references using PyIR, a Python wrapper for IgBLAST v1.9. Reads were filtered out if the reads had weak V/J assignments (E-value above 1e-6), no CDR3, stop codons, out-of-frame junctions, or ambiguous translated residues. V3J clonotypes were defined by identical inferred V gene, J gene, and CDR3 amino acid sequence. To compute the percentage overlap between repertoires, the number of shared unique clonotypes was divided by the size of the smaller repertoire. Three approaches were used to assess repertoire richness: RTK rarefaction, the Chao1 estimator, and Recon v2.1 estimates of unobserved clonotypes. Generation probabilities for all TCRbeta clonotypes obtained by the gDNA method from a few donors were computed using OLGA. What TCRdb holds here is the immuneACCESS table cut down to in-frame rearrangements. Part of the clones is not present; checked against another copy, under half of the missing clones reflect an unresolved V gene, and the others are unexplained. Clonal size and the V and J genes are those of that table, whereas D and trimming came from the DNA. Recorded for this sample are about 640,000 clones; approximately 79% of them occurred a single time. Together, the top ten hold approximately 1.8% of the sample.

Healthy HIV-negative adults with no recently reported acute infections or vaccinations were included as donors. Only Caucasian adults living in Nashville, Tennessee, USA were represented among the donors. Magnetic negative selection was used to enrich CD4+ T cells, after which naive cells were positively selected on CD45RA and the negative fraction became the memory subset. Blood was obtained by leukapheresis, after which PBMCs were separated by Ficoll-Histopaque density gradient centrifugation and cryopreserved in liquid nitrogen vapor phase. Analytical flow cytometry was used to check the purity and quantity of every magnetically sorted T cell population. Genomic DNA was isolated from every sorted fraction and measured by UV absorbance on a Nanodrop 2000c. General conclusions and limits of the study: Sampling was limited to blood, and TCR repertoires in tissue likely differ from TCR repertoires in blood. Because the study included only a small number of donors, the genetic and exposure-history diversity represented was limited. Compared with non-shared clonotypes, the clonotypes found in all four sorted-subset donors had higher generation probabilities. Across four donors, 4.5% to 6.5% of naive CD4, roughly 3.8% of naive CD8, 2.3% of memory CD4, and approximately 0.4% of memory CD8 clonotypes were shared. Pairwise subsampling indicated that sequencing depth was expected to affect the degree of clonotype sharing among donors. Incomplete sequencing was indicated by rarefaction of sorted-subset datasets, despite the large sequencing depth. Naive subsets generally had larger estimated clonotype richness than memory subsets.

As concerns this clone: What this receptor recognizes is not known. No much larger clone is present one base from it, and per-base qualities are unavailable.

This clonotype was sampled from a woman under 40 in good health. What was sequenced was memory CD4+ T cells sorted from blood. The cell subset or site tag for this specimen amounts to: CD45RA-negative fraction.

This receptor carries the CDR3 CATSRFPMSTDTQYF. The DNA is as follows: TGTGCCACCAGCAGATTCCCCATGAGCACAGATACGCAGTATTTT. Recombination connected TRBV15 to TRBJ2-3; the D gene identity is not certain. Spanning cysteine to phenylalanine, the CDR3 consists of 15 amino acids. Of the read, only the CDR3 DNA is kept; its 45 bases are in frame from base 1. V and J are truncated by 2 bases and 0 bases respectively, leaving an intervening sequence of 9 bases. The germline V gene (reference sequence) gives CDR1 as LNHNV and CDR2 as YYDKDF.